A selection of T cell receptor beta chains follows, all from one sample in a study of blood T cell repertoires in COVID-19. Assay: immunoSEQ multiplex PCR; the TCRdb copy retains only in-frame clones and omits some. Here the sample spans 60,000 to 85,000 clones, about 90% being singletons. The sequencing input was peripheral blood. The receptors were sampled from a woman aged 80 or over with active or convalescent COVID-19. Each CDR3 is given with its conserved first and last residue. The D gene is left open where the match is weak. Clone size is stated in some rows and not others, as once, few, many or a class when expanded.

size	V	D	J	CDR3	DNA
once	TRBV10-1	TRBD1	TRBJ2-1	CASSGQGGEQFF	TGCGCCAGCAGTGGACAGGGGGGTGAGCAGTTCTTC
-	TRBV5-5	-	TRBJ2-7	CASSLAGGSSYEQYF	TGTGCCAGCAGCTTGGCCGGAGGTAGTTCGTACGAGCAGTACTTC
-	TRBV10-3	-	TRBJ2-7	CATKPGAYEQYF	TGTGCCACGAAACCGGGTGCCTACGAGCAGTACTTC
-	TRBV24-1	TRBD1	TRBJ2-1	CATSAYRGPNEQFF	TGTGCCACCAGTGCGTACAGGGGGCCCAATGAGCAGTTCTTC
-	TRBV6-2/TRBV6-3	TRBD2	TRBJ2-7	CASSRLAGVLLEQYF	TGTGCCAGCAGCCGACTAGCGGGGGTGCTCCTCGAGCAGTACTTC
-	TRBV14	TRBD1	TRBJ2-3	CASSQSDRPSTDTQYF	TGTGCCAGCAGCCAGTCGGACAGGCCAAGCACAGATACGCAGTATTTT
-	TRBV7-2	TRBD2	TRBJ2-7	CASSPRGLAPYEQYF	TGTGCCAGCAGCCCCCGCGGACTAGCGCCCTACGAGCAGTACTTC
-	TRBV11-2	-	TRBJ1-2	CASSLRWQANYGYTF	TGTGCCAGCAGCTTAAGGTGGCAGGCCAACTATGGCTACACCTTC
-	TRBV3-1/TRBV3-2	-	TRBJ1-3	CASSRGTAGNTIYF	TGTGCCAGCAGCCGAGGGACTGCTGGAAACACCATATATTTT
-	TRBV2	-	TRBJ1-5	CASSDDSKPQHF	TGTGCCAGCAGTGATGACAGTAAGCCCCAGCATTTT
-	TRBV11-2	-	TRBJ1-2	CASSRGDGYTF	TGTGCCAGCAGCCGGGGGGATGGCTACACCTTC
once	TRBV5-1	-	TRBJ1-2	CASNAAGDNYGYTF	TGCGCCAGCAACGCCGCGGGGGACAACTATGGCTACACCTTC
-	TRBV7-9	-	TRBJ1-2	CASSLNGRYYGYTF	TGTGCCAGCAGCTTAAACGGCAGGTACTATGGCTACACCTTC